This T cell receptor beta chain was identified in a study of T cells expressing NK-cell markers (dated by TCRdb to 2018 to 2021). General notes on the study: In sorted CD3+CD56+NKG2C+, CD3+CD56+NKG2C- and CD3+CD56-NKG2C+ T-cell subsets from several donors, TCR beta-chain repertoires were profiled. Of the eight sequenced donors, seven were found to be HCMV-seropositive and one was found to be HCMV-seronegative. Randomly selected healthy volunteers, three men and five women, were used as the eight sequenced donors. The libraries were sequenced on Illumina HiSeq 2000/2500, MiSeq or NextSeq, producing 2 x 150 bp reads.

HCMV-specific IgG was detected in serum with a commercial ELISA kit to determine HCMV serostatus. Peripheral blood mononuclear cells were isolated from blood by Ficoll density gradient centrifugation. The study at large found these results: Those dominant clonotypes were again the most abundant among CD3+CD56-NKG2C+ cells in several donors, at roughly 25-60.1%. Whether the expanded NKG2C-expressing T cell clones were specific for HCMV antigens remained unclear. In roughly 6 donors, the dominant CD3+CD56+NKG2C+ clonotypes were among the top 10 CD8+ clonotypes and accounted for roughly 1.0-7.0% of CD8+ T cells.

Notes on this clonotype: Its antigen is not yet known.

The data were produced on an Illumina HiSeq 2000. TCR beta cDNA libraries were prepared using 5'RACE template switching, which introduced a universal primer site and unique molecular identifiers. cDNA synthesis was primed from the TCR beta constant segment and was followed by two successive PCR amplification steps. Under the source paper's analysis protocol: MIGEC was used to demultiplex reads and group the reads by UMI, and MiTCR was used to assemble and quantify clonotypes. To remove erroneous sequences, TCR cDNA sequences were retained only when supported by two or more reads. The tcR package was used for downstream repertoire analysis, and clonotypes were matched across fractions by CDR3 nucleotide sequence plus V segment. VDJmatch was used to annotate antigen specificity against VDJdb, with one amino acid substitution in CDR3 permitted. TCRdb reprocessed the reads, and each CDR3 protein sequence is entered once, without DNA. TCRdb's processing, not the authors' own work, is the source of the V and J calls. The sample table holds around 550,000 distinct CDR3 sequences. Approximately 4% of the sample belongs to the ten largest clones.

Looking up the germline V gene (reference sequence) yields CDR1 DFQATT and CDR2 SNEGSKA. The CDR3, from cysteine to phenylalanine, totals 14 residues. No DNA appears here. This chain is built from TRBV20-1 and TRBJ2-3; TCRdb names TRBD1, which stays unverified in the absence of DNA. The sequencing sample was made of blood T cells: a sorted CD56 or NKG2C T cell subset, CD4+ or CD8+ T cells, or bulk PBMC T cells (not recorded which). The sequence was obtained from a man aged 18 to 35 in good health. Donor details come from another sample of the same person, matched by shared clones. This receptor carries the CDR3 CSVPGQGVPDTQYF.